This T cell receptor beta chain was documented in a study of blood T cell repertoires in COVID-19. On the study more broadly: Samples taken during acute and convalescent COVID-19 were collected in the United States, Italy and Spain. Sources were T cells, B-cell-depleted T cells, or PBMCs; the material itself was cDNA or gDNA.

Germline V CDR1 and CDR2: ENHRY, SYGVKD. V was pared by 2 bases and J by 7 bases, with 4 bases of the junction left unmatched. The CDR3 has 14 amino acids. Study processing details: How many nucleated cells were present was estimated from reference gene primer amplification. Here immunoSEQ multiplex PCR was the method, and the copy in TCRdb shows in-frame clones only, minus some. D and trimming were read from the DNA, whereas the V and J calls and clone size are those reported in that table. The sample holds roughly 38,000 clones, approximately 91% seen once. The clonotype was recovered from a man aged 50 to 59 with active COVID-19. V and J are TRBV10-3 and TRBJ1-4; 7 bases fit TRBD1. Source material: peripheral blood. The CDR3: CAISEDRAGEKLFF. CDR3 DNA sequence: TGTGCCATCAGTGAGGACAGGGCCGGTGAAAAACTGTTTTTT.